The next 24 T cell receptor beta chains were all read from a single sample in a study of blood T cell repertoires in COVID-19. Clones were sequenced by immunoSEQ multiplex PCR, and TCRdb holds only the in-frame ones, with some missing. The data contain roughly 150,000 clones, approximately 92% of them singletons. The sequenced sample was peripheral blood. All receptors derive from a woman aged 60-75 years with active COVID-19.

The CDR3 DNA reads TGTGCCAGCAGCCTCCGGGACAGGAGGCCTTGGACCATATATTTT. Protein product: CASSLRDRRPWTIYF. J is TRBJ1-3 and V is TRBV7-9; TRBD1 matches 8 bases. The CDR3 has 15 residues. Unmatched junction bases numbered 13, after V lost 5 bases and J lost 10 bases. The germline CDR1 and CDR2 sequences are SEHNR and FQNEAQ (reference sequence).

The V gene is TRBV6-5, the J gene TRBJ2-1; D might be TRBD1 (7 bases). This CDR3 is built from 16 residues. The germline gives CDR1 MNHEY, CDR2 SVGAGI. Trimming shortened V by 0 bases and J by 4 bases, and 13 bases separated the two germline ends. The CDR3 bases are TGTGCCAGCAGTTACTCAGGCAGGGGGGTGTACAATGAGCAGTTCTTC. Its translation: CASSYSGRGVYNEQFF.

The rearrangement joins TRBV5-1 to TRBJ1-1, with 7 bases aligning to TRBD1. Germline CDR1 reads SGHRS; CDR2 reads YFSETQ. With 0 bases clipped from V and 2 bases from J, the junction kept 4 bases outside the gene matches. This CDR3 is 15 amino acids long. The CDR3 sequence: CASSLDTGVNTEAFF. CDR3 nucleotides: TGCGCCAGCAGCTTGGATACAGGGGTAAACACTGAAGCTTTCTTT.

CDR3 amino acids: CASSLVGGDYEQYF. The CDR3 bases are TGCGCCAGCAGCTTGGTCGGGGGGGACTACGAGCAGTACTTC. The rearrangement links TRBV5-1 to TRBJ2-7, with TRBD2 identical over 8 bases. Per the germline V gene, CDR1 is SGHRS and CDR2 is YFSETQ. V shed 0 bases and J 3 bases; nucleotides not matched to a gene: 2. The CDR3 length is 14 residues.

The J gene is TRBJ2-7, the V gene TRBV5-5; 9 bases are shared with TRBD1. The germline V gene encodes CDR1 SGHKS and CDR2 YYEKEE (reference sequence). Trimming removed 0 bases from V and 4 bases from J; junction bases left unmatched: 5. The CDR3 consists of 15 residues. CDR3 amino acids: CASSLDRGLNYEQYF. The CDR3 DNA reads as TGTGCCAGCAGCTTGGACAGGGGGCTAAATTACGAGCAGTACTTC.

This clone occurred once. J is TRBJ1-1 and V is TRBV2; D unclear. The V end lost 7 bases, the J end lost 5 bases, and 11 bases lay between the germline ends. Germline V CDR1 and CDR2: SNHLY, FYNNEI. The CDR3 runs 12 residues. The CDR3 nucleotides read TGTGCCAGCAACCCCGGGGTTACTGAAGCTTTCTTT. The encoded protein is CASNPGVTEAFF. The full variable domain, rest sourced from reference TRBV2 and TRBJ1-1, is EPEVTQTPSHQVTQMGQEVILRCVPISNHLYFYWYRQILGQKVEFLVSFYNNEISEKSEIFDDQFSVERPDGSNFTLKIRSTKLEDSAMYFCASNPGVTEAFFGQGTRLTVV.

This clone was seen a single time. The chain links TRBV11-1 to TRBJ2-1; possibly TRBD2 for D (5 bases). Trimming cost V 3 bases and J 1 base, with 13 bases left between them. Germline V lookup: CDR1 SGHAT, CDR2 FQDESV (reference sequence). The CDR3 extends over 16 amino acids. CDR3 sequence: CASSFVSSFSYNEQFF. The CDR3 DNA follows: TGTGCCAGCAGCTTCGTGTCTAGCTTTTCCTACAATGAGCAGTTCTTC.

This chain connects TRBV5-1 to TRBJ1-1; TRBD1 is a possible D gene (6 bases). The CDR3 totals 15 residues. The V gene's germline CDR1 is SGHRS and CDR2 YFSETQ. V gave up 1 base and J gave up 6 bases, with 16 bases separating them. The CDR3 spells CASSLYGGAGAEAFF. In DNA, the CDR3 is TGCGCCAGCAGCTTGTATGGGGGGGCTGGCGCTGAAGCTTTCTTT.

This chain links TRBV5-1 with TRBJ2-3; D perhaps matches TRBD1 (7 bases). The V gene's germline CDR1 is SGHRS and CDR2 YFSETQ. The ends were cut back, 3 bases at V and 2 bases at J, with 10 bases in the middle. This CDR3 region has 14 residues. Here the CDR3 reads CASSYRGLTDTQYF. As DNA, the CDR3 is TGCGCCAGCAGCTACAGGGGACTCACAGATACGCAGTATTTT. Together with reference TRBV5-1 and TRBJ2-3, the CDR3 gives the full variable domain: KAGVTQTPRYLIKTRGQQVTLSCSPISGHRSVSWYQQTPGQGLQFLFEYFSETQRNKGNFPGRFSGRQFSNSRSEMNVSTLELGDSALYLCASSYRGLTDTQYFGPGTRLTVL.

The gene calls are TRBV7-8 and TRBJ1-6, with a weak D call TRBD1 (6 bases). CDR1 is SGHVS and CDR2 is FQNEAQ in the germline V gene. The CDR3 covers 14 residues. The V and J ends lost 5 bases and 8 bases respectively, with 13 bases between them. DNA for the CDR3: TGTGCCAGCAGCATACGGGACACAGATTCACCCCTCCACTTT. It translates to CASSIRDTDSPLHF.

The chain uses TRBV2 and TRBJ1-1, with 9 positions matching TRBD1. Trimming took 5 bases from V and 5 from J; bases not matched to a gene: 6. The CDR3 has 14 residues. Germline V gene lookup returns CDR1 SNHLY and CDR2 FYNNEI. CDR3: CASSSGQGPTEAFF. CDR3 sequence (DNA): TGTGCCAGCAGTTCCGGACAGGGGCCTACTGAAGCTTTCTTT. The variable domain in full, completed from reference TRBV2 and TRBJ1-1, reads EPEVTQTPSHQVTQMGQEVILRCVPISNHLYFYWYRQILGQKVEFLVSFYNNEISEKSEIFDDQFSVERPDGSNFTLKIRSTKLEDSAMYFCASSSGQGPTEAFFGQGTRLTVV.

The chain joins TRBV5-1 to TRBJ1-1; D is possibly TRBD1 (6 bases). CDR3 size: 15 residues. The germline V gene encodes CDR1 SGHRS and CDR2 YFSETQ. V lost 3 bases to trimming and J lost 1 base, with 13 bases between them. In DNA, the CDR3 is TGCGCCAGCAGCTCACAGGGAAAATCGAACACTGAAGCTTTCTTT. Protein product: CASSSQGKSNTEAFF.

In this sample, this clone turned up once. The chain carries TRBV21-1 and TRBJ2-1; TRBD2, the table's D call, was not compared with the DNA. TRBV21-1 counts as a pseudogene. The CDR3 loop spans 17 amino acids. CDR3 amino acids: CATPTPASGLPYNEQFF. The CDR3 DNA reads TGTGCCACCCCTACCCCGGCTAGCGGGCTGCCGTACAATGAGCAGTTCTTC.

The chain uses TRBV29-1 and TRBJ2-7; possible D gene TRBD1, 6 bases. This CDR3 has 11 residues. CDR1 and CDR2 from the germline V gene are SQVTM and ANQGSEA. Between the trimmed V and J ends, which lost 6 bases and 3 bases, there was a span of 9 bases. CDR3 sequence reads: CSVGQFYEQYF. CDR3 coding DNA: TGCAGCGTCGGACAGTTCTACGAGCAGTACTTC.

The rearrangement uses TRBV7-6 and TRBJ2-5, with 10 bases aligning to TRBD1. J lost 4 bases, V lost 9 bases, and 11 bases had no gene match. The CDR3 runs 15 residues. Per germline, CDR1 SGHVS and CDR2 FNYEAQ. The CDR3 sequence is CASTGQGSGRETQYF. In DNA form, the CDR3 reads TGTGCCAGTACGGGACAGGGGTCCGGGAGAGAGACCCAGTACTTC.

The J gene is TRBJ1-2, the V gene TRBV28, with 8 nucleotides matching TRBD1. V was pared by 10 bases and J by 4 bases, with 5 bases of the junction left unmatched. The CDR3 has 12 residues. Germline CDR1 reads MDHEN; CDR2 reads SYDVKM. The CDR3 loop reads CATGQGFYGYTF. The CDR3, as DNA: TGTGCCACAGGACAGGGCTTCTATGGCTACACCTTC.

The chain couples TRBV6-5 to TRBJ2-1, with 8 bases aligning to TRBD1. There are 14 residues in the CDR3. Trimming cost V 5 bases and J 1 base; bases outside gene matches: 1. Germline CDR1 is MNHEY and CDR2 is SVGAGI. The CDR3 here is CASSRQGSYNEQFF. The CDR3 DNA reads as TGTGCCAGCAGTCGACAGGGGTCCTACAATGAGCAGTTCTTC.

This clone appeared a few times. The chain is built from TRBV25-1 and TRBJ2-7; 13 bases match TRBD2. Germline CDR1 reads MGHDK; CDR2 reads SYGVNS. This CDR3 is built from 17 residues. The V gene end was trimmed by 4 bases and the J gene end by 1 base; junction bases not matched to a gene: 7. The CDR3 DNA sequence: TGTGCCAGCAGTGGGACTAGCGGGAGAGGGGAATCCTACGAGCAGTACTTC. Translating it yields CASSGTSGRGESYEQYF.

This clone was detected once. This sequence joins TRBV7-2 and TRBJ2-7, with 8 bases lining up with TRBD1. The CDR3 is made up of 13 amino acids. CDR1 is SGHTA and CDR2 is FQGNSA in the germline V gene. The V and J ends lost 5 bases and 3 bases, in that order; junction bases with no gene match: 3. This chain's CDR3 is CASSPGQGYEQYF. The CDR3 region has the DNA TGTGCCAGCAGCCCCGGACAGGGCTACGAGCAGTACTTC.

V usage is TRBV7-3 and J usage is TRBJ2-1; 11 positions agree with TRBD2. This CDR3 region has 15 residues. V was clipped by 2 bases and J by 7 bases; unmatched bases: 4. Looked up from germline, CDR1 is SGHTA and CDR2 is FQGTGA. This CDR3 is CASSLYTSGSNEQFF. CDR3 DNA sequence: TGTGCCAGCAGCTTATACACTAGCGGGAGTAATGAGCAGTTCTTC.

About this clone itself: Other DNA sequences from this sample encode an identical CDR3 as well. The V call is TRBV15, the J call TRBJ2-1, with TRBD2 as a possible D gene (6 bases). V dropped 5 bases and J dropped 0 bases, with 8 bases sitting between them. Germline loops: CDR1 LNHNV, CDR2 YYDKDF (reference sequence). The CDR3 is made up of 14 amino acids. The CDR3 loop reads CATSPGSSYNEQFF. The CDR3 nucleotides are TGTGCCACCAGCCCCGGGAGCTCCTACAATGAGCAGTTCTTC.

This chain connects TRBV23-1 to TRBJ1-4, with 11 bases identical to TRBD1. TRBV23-1 is filed as an ORF, its function uncertain. Losses at the gene ends were 0 bases for V and 3 bases for J; bases not matched to a gene: 12. CDR3 length: 20 amino acids. CDR3 loop: CASSQSGQGATIRANEKLFF. DNA of the CDR3: TGCGCCAGCAGTCAATCCGGACAGGGGGCGACGATCAGGGCTAATGAAAAACTGTTTTTT.

This chain links TRBV28 with TRBJ1-1, with D unclear. Germline values: CDR1 MDHEN, CDR2 SYDVKM. Trimming took 6 bases from V and 6 from J, leaving 23 bases between them. This CDR3 comprises 16 residues. DNA of the CDR3: TGTGCCAGCAGACGCATATTAGCTATAGGCAGTGCTGAAGCTTTCTTT. Translating gives CASRRILAIGSAEAFF. Full variable domain (remainder filled in from reference TRBV28 and TRBJ1-1): DVKVTQSSRYLVKRTGEKVFLECVQDMDHENMFWYRQDPGLGLRLIYFSYDVKMKEKGDIPEGYSVSREKKERFSLILESASTNQTSMYLCASRRILAIGSAEAFFGQGTRLTVV.

The CDR3 DNA sequence: TGTGCCAGCAGCCCTCAAGGGACTAGCGGGTACATGGGGTACTTC. Translated: CASSPQGTSGYMGYF. The chain links TRBV7-2 to TRBJ2-7; 12 nucleotides match TRBD2. The germline CDR1 and CDR2 sequences are SGHTA and FQGNSA. Trimming removed 5 bases from V and 12 bases from J; junction bases left unmatched: 14. This CDR3 contains 15 residues.